The sequence of this TCR beta chain was determined in a study of CD8+CD57+ T cells in acquired aplastic anemia. The template for TCR beta VDJ and CDR3 sequence profiling was genomic DNA. TCRdb processed the reads anew with MiXCR; each CDR3 protein has one entry. The sample holds around 180,000 distinct CDR3 sequences, 48% seen once. By flow cytometry, patients selected for sequencing had shown an expansion of CD8+CD57+ cells. The CDR3 is made up of 14 amino acids. CDR1 is WSHSY and CDR2 is SAAADI in the germline V gene. V was cut by 7 bases and J by 5 bases, with 18 bases left in between. The V and J genes are TRBV10-2 and TRBJ2-7, with D uncertain. The sequenced sample consisted of sorted CD4+, CD8+, or CD8+CD57+ T cells (not recorded which) from PBMCs. The clonotype comes from a human donor with aplastic anemia. Here the CDR3 DNA reads TGCGCCAGCACGGTCTCCTCTTCCTTTAACGAGCAGTACTTC. This encodes CASTVSSSFNEQYF.